A selection of T cell receptor beta chains follows, all from one sample in a study of type 1 regulatory T cells. Their target antigens are unknown. MiXCR, applied by TCRdb to the reads, yields one record per CDR3 protein. Of 60,000 to 70,000 distinct CDR3 sequences listed, about 50% were seen once; the top ten hold around 2.1%. Source material: cultured non-Tr1 T cells, either the whole culture or a sorted T cell fraction (not recorded which). The receptors stem from a human donor in good health. CDR3s include the opening cysteine and the closing phenylalanine or tryptophan. Each record gives: D gene, J gene, clone size, V gene, CDR3 DNA, CDR3 protein. A D gene is named only where the DNA matches it firmly. Clone size is shown for a subset of rows, as once, few, many or a class of expanded clone.

>TRBD2|TRBJ2-7|.|TRBV20-1
TGCAGTGCTCCACTAGCGGGGGGCCGCTACGAGCAGTACTTC
CSAPLAGGRYEQYF
>.|TRBJ1-2|.|TRBV5-1
TGCGCCAGCAGCTTGGGGGACCAAGCTAACTATGGCTACACCTTC
CASSLGDQANYGYTF
>TRBD2|TRBJ2-1|.|TRBV28
TGTGCCAGCTTCCCCACTAGCGCAGGTCCCAATGAGCAGTTCTTC
CASFPTSAGPNEQFF
>TRBD1|TRBJ2-1|.|TRBV9
TGTGCCAGCAGCGCGACCGGGACAGGGGGACAGTTCTTC
CASSATGTGGQFF
>.|TRBJ1-1|.|TRBV3-1
TGTGCCAGCAGCCAACTAGGGGTTAACACTGAAGCTTTCTTT
CASSQLGVNTEAFF
>.|TRBJ2-1|.|TRBV7-2
TGTGCCAGCAGCACAAGCGGGACTCAGGGGCGGGAGTTCTTC
CASSTSGTQGREFF
>.|TRBJ2-1|many|TRBV7-9
TGTGCCAGCAGCTTACAGGAGTACAATGAGCAGTTCTTC
CASSLQEYNEQFF
>.|TRBJ2-1|.|TRBV9
TGTGCCAGCAGCTCCACCGGGACCATAATAACTCACAATGAGCAGTTCTTC
CASSSTGTIITHNEQFF
>.|TRBJ2-3|.|TRBV9
TGTGCCAGCAGCGTAAGGATTAGCACAGATACGCAGTATTTT
CASSVRISTDTQYF
>.|TRBJ1-2|.|TRBV7-2
TGTGCCACCAGTGGGGGGTTTAACTATGGCTACACCTTC
CATSGGFNYGYTF
>.|TRBJ2-2|.|TRBV20-1
TGCAGTGCTAGTTCCACTCCCAAGACCGGGGAGCTGTTTTTT
CSASSTPKTGELFF
>.|TRBJ2-1|.|TRBV7-6
TGTGCCAGCACCGCTAATGCGGGTGAGCAGTTCTTC
CASTANAGEQFF
>.|TRBJ2-3|few|TRBV5-1
TGCGCCAGCAGCTTCGTTACTAACGGGGATACGCAGTATTTT
CASSFVTNGDTQYF
>.|TRBJ2-7|few|TRBV5-1
TGCGCCAGCAGCTTACTCACCGGGGGGCTCACCTACGAGCAGTACTTC
CASSLLTGGLTYEQYF
>.|TRBJ1-4|.|TRBV12-3/TRBV12-4
TGTGCCAGCAGTTTTGGGCAGGGGTATGAAAAACTGTTTTTT
CASSFGQGYEKLFF
>TRBD2|TRBJ2-3|.|TRBV12-3/TRBV12-4
TGTGCCAGCAGTTGGAGGGCTAGCGGGGGGGCGTTCACAGATACGCAGTATTTT
CASSWRASGGAFTDTQYF
>TRBD1|TRBJ1-1|.|TRBV19
TGTGCCAGTAGTTACCGGGACAGGGTCGGAGCTTTCTTT
CASSYRDRVGAFF
>.|TRBJ2-5|.|TRBV4-3
TGCGCCAGCAGCCGAGATTCCGGGACCGGGGAGACCCAGTACTTC
CASSRDSGTGETQYF
>.|TRBJ1-2|few|TRBV20-1
TGCAGTGCTAGAGATGGGGGCGGCAGATCTTACACCTTC
CSARDGGGRSYTF
>TRBD1|TRBJ1-3|.|TRBV5-1
TGCGCCAGCAGCTTGGGACAGGGGCTTGGAAACACCATATATTTT
CASSLGQGLGNTIYF
>.|TRBJ2-1|.|TRBV7-2
TGTGCCAGCAGTACCTACAATGAGCAGTTCTTC
CASSTYNEQFF
>.|TRBJ2-1|.|TRBV20-1
TGCAGTGCTAGAGACGGGAGAGTTACCTACAATGAGCAGTTCTTC
CSARDGRVTYNEQFF
>.|TRBJ2-2|few|TRBV7-9
TGTGCCAGCAGCCGTGGACGTATCGGGGAGCTGTTTTTT
CASSRGRIGELFF
>.|TRBJ1-4|few|TRBV3-1
TGTGCCAGCAGCCAAGACCCCCTATTTAACGATGATGGGAATGAAAAACTGTTTTTT
CASSQDPLFNDDGNEKLFF
>.|TRBJ2-6|.|TRBV6-1
TGTGCCAGCAACCACGGCGTAACCGCTGGGGCCAACGTCCTGACTTTC
CASNHGVTAGANVLTF
>.|TRBJ1-3|.|TRBV6-5
TGTGCCAGCAGTTACGGTAACGGGAACTCTGGAAACACCATATATTTT
CASSYGNGNSGNTIYF
>TRBD2|TRBJ2-7|.|TRBV20-1
TGCAGTGCTTGGGGCGGGGGTCTCTCCTACGAGCAGTACTTC
CSAWGGGLSYEQYF
>.|TRBJ1-5|.|TRBV27
TGTGCCAGCAGACAGGGAAACTATGGCAATCAGCCCCAGCATTTT
CASRQGNYGNQPQHF
>.|TRBJ1-4|.|TRBV12-3/TRBV12-4
TGTGCCAGCAGTTTATCCCAGGGACTTGGGGTGTTTTTT
CASSLSQGLGVFF